Sequencing of this T cell receptor (beta chain) was carried out in a study of blood T cells in healthy people across ages. The authors drew around 11 milliliters of peripheral blood from each donor. The sample holds a few counts of this clonotype. The CDR3 extends over 15 amino acids. V dropped 2 bases and J dropped 0 bases, with 10 bases sitting between them. A sample-barcoded 5' primer and a J-beta primer mix were used in a second PCR of roughly 6 to 12 cycles. TCRdb recomputed calls from the 5' RACE reads with MiXCR, one row per CDR3 protein. Among 870,000 or so distinct CDR3 sequences listed, about 28% were seen once.

Sequencing used blood. This clonotype was obtained from a woman older than 75 in good health. The chain recombines TRBV12-3 or TRBV12-4 with TRBJ1-2; D gene ambiguous. CDR3 DNA sequence: TGTGCCAGCAGTTTATCAGGCACGTCTAACTATGGCTACACCTTC. Its translation is CASSLSGTSNYGYTF.